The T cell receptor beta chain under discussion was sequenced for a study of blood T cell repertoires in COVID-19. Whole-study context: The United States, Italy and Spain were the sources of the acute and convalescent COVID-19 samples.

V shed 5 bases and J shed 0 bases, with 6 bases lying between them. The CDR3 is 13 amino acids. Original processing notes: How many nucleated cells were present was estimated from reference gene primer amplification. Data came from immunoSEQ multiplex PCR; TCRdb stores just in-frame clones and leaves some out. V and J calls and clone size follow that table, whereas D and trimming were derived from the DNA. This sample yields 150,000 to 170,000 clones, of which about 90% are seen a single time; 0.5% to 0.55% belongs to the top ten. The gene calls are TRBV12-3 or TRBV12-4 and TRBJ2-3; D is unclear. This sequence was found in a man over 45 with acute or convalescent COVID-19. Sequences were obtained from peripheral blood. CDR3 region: CASSAASTDTQYF. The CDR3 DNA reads TGTGCCAGCAGTGCGGCCAGCACAGATACGCAGTATTTT.